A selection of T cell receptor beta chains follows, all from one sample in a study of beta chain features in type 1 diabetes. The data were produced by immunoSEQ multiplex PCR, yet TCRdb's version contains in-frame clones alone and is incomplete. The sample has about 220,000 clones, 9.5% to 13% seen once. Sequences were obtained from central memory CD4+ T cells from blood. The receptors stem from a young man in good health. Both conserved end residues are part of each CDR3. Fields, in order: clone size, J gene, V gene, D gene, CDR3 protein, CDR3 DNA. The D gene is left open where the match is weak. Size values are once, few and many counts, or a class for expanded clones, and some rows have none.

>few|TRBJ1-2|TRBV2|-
CASTPKGGVRSGYTF
TGTGCCAGCACCCCCAAGGGGGGAGTTCGCAGTGGCTACACCTTC
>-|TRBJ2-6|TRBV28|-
CASSLLQSSGANVLTF
TGTGCCAGCAGTTTATTGCAGAGCTCTGGGGCCAACGTCCTGACTTTC
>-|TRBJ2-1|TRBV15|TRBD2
CATSSSSLAGGEQFF
TGTGCCACCAGCTCCTCGTCGCTAGCGGGAGGTGAGCAGTTCTTC
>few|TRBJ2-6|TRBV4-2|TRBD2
CASSQDAREGSGANVLTF
TGTGCCAGCAGCCAAGACGCCAGGGAGGGCTCTGGGGCCAACGTCCTGACTTTC
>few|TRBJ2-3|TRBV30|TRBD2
CAWGRTSGGSDTQYF
TGTGCCTGGGGAAGGACTAGCGGGGGGTCAGATACGCAGTATTTT
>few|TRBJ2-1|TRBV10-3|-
CAISGFVNEQFF
TGTGCCATCAGTGGATTTGTCAATGAGCAGTTCTTC
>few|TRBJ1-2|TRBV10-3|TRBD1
CAISEGQAHAF
TGTGCCATCAGTGAGGGACAGGCTCACGCCTTC
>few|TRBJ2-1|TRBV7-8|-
CASRSGLAYNEQFF
TGTGCCAGCAGGAGCGGCCTTGCCTACAATGAGCAGTTCTTC
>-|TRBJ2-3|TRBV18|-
CASSPTAAEDTQYF
TGTGCCAGCTCACCAACGGCGGCGGAAGATACGCAGTATTTT
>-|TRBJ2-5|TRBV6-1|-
CASSGPRQETQYF
TGTGCCAGCAGTGGACCCCGCCAAGAGACCCAGTACTTC
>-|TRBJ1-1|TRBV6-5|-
CASSASDRMNTEAFF
TGTGCCAGCAGCGCGTCAGACAGGATGAACACTGAAGCTTTCTTT
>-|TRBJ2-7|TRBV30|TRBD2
CAWKGSPGTSGRALYYEQYF
TGTGCCTGGAAAGGAAGCCCCGGGACTAGCGGGAGGGCCTTATACTACGAGCAGTACTTC
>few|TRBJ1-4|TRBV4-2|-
CASSQVSQGDEKLFF
TGTGCCAGCAGCCAAGTGTCCCAGGGAGATGAAAAACTGTTTTTT
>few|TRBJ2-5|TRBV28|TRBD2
CASSIMASGMKTQYF
TGTGCCAGCAGCATAATGGCTAGCGGGATGAAGACCCAGTACTTC
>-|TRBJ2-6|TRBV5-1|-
CASQGNAGANVLTF
TGCGCCAGTCAGGGGAACGCTGGGGCCAACGTCCTGACTTTC
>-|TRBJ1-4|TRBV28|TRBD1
CASGDRDVREKLFF
TGTGCCAGCGGAGACAGGGATGTACGGGAAAAACTGTTTTTT
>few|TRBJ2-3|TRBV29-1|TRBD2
CSAGLADTQYF
TGCAGCGCGGGACTAGCGGATACGCAGTATTTT
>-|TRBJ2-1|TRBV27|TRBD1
CASSLWTGSLNEQFF
TGTGCCAGCAGTTTATGGACAGGTTCCCTCAATGAGCAGTTCTTC
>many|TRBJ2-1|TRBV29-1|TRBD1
CSVSGTAIPNEQFF
TGCAGCGTTTCCGGGACAGCCATCCCCAATGAGCAGTTCTTC
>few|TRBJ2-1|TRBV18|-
CASSFRSENNEQFF
TGTGCCAGCTCATTTCGCTCAGAAAACAATGAGCAGTTCTTC
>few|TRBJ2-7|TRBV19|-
CASSYDLEQYF
TGTGCCAGTAGTTATGATCTCGAGCAGTACTTC
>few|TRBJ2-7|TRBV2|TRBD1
CASRGGTGRGGTYEQYF
TGTGCCAGCAGGGGAGGGACAGGGAGAGGTGGGACCTACGAGCAGTACTTC